The T cell receptor (beta chain) under discussion was sequenced for a study of T cell repertoires in cytomegalovirus infection. Study in general: Researchers turned to recently identified HLA-C-restricted CMV epitopes as well as well-studied HLA-B-restricted ones. Carrying CMV and the relevant HLA type showed in public TCR beta signatures. Study-wide results and limits: The study found HLA-C-restricted CMV-specific TCR beta clonotypes dominating the ex vivo response.

As for this clonotype: Its specificity is not known.

A single record per CDR3 protein comes from TCRdb applying MiXCR to the reads. The sample lists about 58,000 distinct CDR3 sequences, roughly 20% seen once, with more than 55% in the top ten. The CDR3 consists of 15 residues. Germline V gene sequence: CDR1 SGHRS, CDR2 YFSETQ. Trimming shortened V by 7 bases and J by 7 bases, and 21 bases separated the two germline ends. This receptor was identified in a human donor in good health (CMV status not recorded). Some clones in this sample may be carry-over from other donors' samples. Sample: CD8+ T cells from cultured PBMCs, taken from culture after CMV antigen stimulation. This sequence joins TRBV5-1 and TRBJ1-5; possible D gene TRBD1, 6 bases. The chain's CDR3 is CASRRDTSSSQPQHF. In DNA, the CDR3 is TGCGCCAGCCGACGGGACACCTCGTCCTCCCAGCCCCAGCATTTT.